Listed below are T cell receptor beta chains from one sample, sequenced in a study of T cell responses to AZD1222 COVID-19 vaccine. Clones were read by immunoSEQ multiplex PCR, and TCRdb kept only the in-frame ones, dropping some. The table has fewer than 250,000 clones, 80% to 95% seen once. Source: peripheral blood, taken on day 0 of AZD1222 vaccination. The receptors derive from an adult in good health. Each CDR3 is given with its conserved first and last residue. The D gene is left open where the match is weak.

v_gene	j_gene	d_gene	CDR3nt	CDR3aa
TRBV6-5	TRBJ2-7	NA	TGTGCCAGCAGTTACCGGGCCTCCCAGGGTTCCGAGCAGTACTTC	CASSYRASQGSEQYF
TRBV6-5	TRBJ1-5	NA	TGTGCCAGCAGTTACGGGCAGGGAGCTACGGAGCCCCAGCATTTT	CASSYGQGATEPQHF
TRBV9	TRBJ1-2	NA	TGTGCCAGCACCCAAGGGAGCAGCTATGGCTACACCTTC	CASTQGSSYGYTF
TRBV7-3	TRBJ1-1	NA	TGTGCCAGCAGCATCGAACCCCTGGGTGAAGCTTTCTTT	CASSIEPLGEAFF
TRBV6-1	TRBJ1-5	NA	TGTGCCAGCAGTGAATTCCCGGGGCAGGGAAGTCGGCCCCAGCATTTT	CASSEFPGQGSRPQHF
TRBV6-2/TRBV6-3	TRBJ1-5	NA	TGTGCCAGCAGTTATGGGGTACAGCCCCAGCATTTT	CASSYGVQPQHF
TRBV29-1	TRBJ2-1	NA	TGCAGCGTGGTGCAGGGTAGTGAGCAGTTCTTC	CSVVQGSEQFF
TRBV6-5	TRBJ2-7	NA	TGTGCCAGCAGTTACTCCACGCCTAGATCCTACGAGCAGTACTTC	CASSYSTPRSYEQYF
TRBV28	TRBJ1-2	NA	TGTGCCAGCAGTTTAGGCAGCTATGGCTACACCTTC	CASSLGSYGYTF
TRBV2	TRBJ2-3	NA	TGTGCCAGCAGTGCGAGGACTCGCACAGATACGCAGTATTTT	CASSARTRTDTQYF
TRBV28	TRBJ2-7	TRBD1	TGTGCCAGCAGTTTCCCCCAGGGGGCGGGCGAGCAGTACTTC	CASSFPQGAGEQYF
TRBV2	TRBJ2-5	NA	TGTGCCAGCAGTACGGGACTCCGAACGGAGACCCAGTACTTC	CASSTGLRTETQYF
TRBV18	TRBJ1-5	TRBD1	TGTGCCAGCTCGAGGACAGGGGGTTGGGATGGCAATCAGCCCCAGCATTTT	CASSRTGGWDGNQPQHF